What follows is one T cell receptor (beta chain) and its context. The antigen is unknown. A TCRbeta library incorporating unique molecular identifiers was prepared. TCRdb re-analysed the PCR reads in MiXCR, keeping a single row per CDR3 protein. The profile covers 450,000 to 700,000 distinct CDR3 sequences, with roughly 30% appearing a single time and less than 40% taken by the ten largest. The source of the sample is a study of T-cell reconstitution after alpha-beta-depleted transplantation in children. Regarding the study as a whole: At day 60, the high TCRbeta diversity found in some patients originated from recipient T cells and thymic progenitors that had survived. By one year post-transplant, T-cell counts and diversity largely arose from T cells that were newly produced. Approximately two months post-transplant, alpha-beta T cells reportedly originated from several hundred expanded graft clones.

Germline values: CDR1 WNHNN, CDR2 SYGVQD (reference sequence). The CDR3 is made up of 13 amino acids. V trimming: 3 bases; J trimming: 11 bases; junction bases outside the gene matches: 7. Sequenced here: PBMCs, sampled before TCRalphabeta/CD19-depleted stem cell transplant. The chain has TRBV10-1 and TRBJ2-7; 10 bases align to TRBD1. This TCR was recovered from a boy less than two years old with Wiskott-Aldrich syndrome, due to receive a stem cell transplant. The CDR3 region has the DNA TGCGCCAGCAGTGAAGAGGGACAGGGGTTGAAGTACTTC. It encodes CASSEEGQGLKYF.